The clone carrying this T cell receptor (beta chain) has just a few counts. The junction departs from germline at one end; a sequencing error may be responsible. This entry belongs to a study of spatial heterogeneity in lung cancer. A single record per CDR3 protein comes from TCRdb applying MiXCR to the 5' RACE reads. The data hold under 80,000 distinct CDR3 sequences, with roughly 6.4% observed a single time. The CDR3 has 13 amino acids. CDR1 and CDR2 from the germline V gene are SGHAT and FQNNGV. Time point denoted: sample taken at primary tumor resection. Unsorted tumor, nontumor lung tissue or cryopreserved PBMC supplied the whole RNA.

The source was PBMCs, collected at surgery. V gene TRBV11-2 combines with J gene TRBJ2-3; D ambiguous. This receptor was identified in a female donor with early-stage non-small cell lung cancer. This CDR3 reads CASGLPGTDTQYF. As DNA, the CDR3 is TGTGCCAGCGGCTTGCCAGGCACAGATACGCAGTATTTT.